One TCR beta chain is described in this entry. Reverse transcription of roughly 0.5 to 1 ug RNA was carried out with random hexamers. TCRdb independently ran MiXCR on the immunoSEQ multiplex PCR reads; one entry per CDR3 protein. The sample lists more than 100,000 distinct CDR3 sequences, over 90% occurring once. TEMRA cells were FACS-enriched and CD8+ and CD4+ T cells negatively isolated. These data originate in a study of CD8 T cells in Susac syndrome. The CDR3 has 15 residues. Trimming removed 4 bases from V and 2 bases from J, with 11 bases in between. In germline, CDR1 is SGHVS, CDR2 FNYEAQ. The source of this sequence is a human donor with Susac syndrome. The rearrangement uses TRBV7-6 and TRBJ1-4; no reliable D call. Material for sequencing was CD4+ T cells from PBMCs. The CDR3 protein is CASSSDGRTNEKLFF. The CDR3 bases are TGTGCCAGCAGCTCTGACGGGAGGACTAATGAAAAACTGTTTTTT.